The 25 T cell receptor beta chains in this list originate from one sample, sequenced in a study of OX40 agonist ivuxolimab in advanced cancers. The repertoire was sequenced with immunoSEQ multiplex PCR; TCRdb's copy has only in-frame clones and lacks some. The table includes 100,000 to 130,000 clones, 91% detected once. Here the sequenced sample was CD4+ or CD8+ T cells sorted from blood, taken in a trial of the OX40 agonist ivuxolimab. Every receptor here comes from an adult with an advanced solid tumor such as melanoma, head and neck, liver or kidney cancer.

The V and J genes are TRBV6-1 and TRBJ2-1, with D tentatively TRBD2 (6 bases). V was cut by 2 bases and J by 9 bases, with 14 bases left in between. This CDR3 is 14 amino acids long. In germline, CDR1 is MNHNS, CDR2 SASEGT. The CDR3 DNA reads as TGTGCCAGCAGTGAACATCCGGGACTGGGTGAGCAGTTCTTC. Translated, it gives CASSEHPGLGEQFF.

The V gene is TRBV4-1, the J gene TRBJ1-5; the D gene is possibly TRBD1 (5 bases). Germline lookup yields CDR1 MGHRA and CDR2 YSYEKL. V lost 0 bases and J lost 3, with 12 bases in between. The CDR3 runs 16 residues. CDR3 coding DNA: TGCGCCAGCAGCCAAGATAGGGCAGGGAACAATCAGCCCCAGCATTTT. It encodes CASSQDRAGNNQPQHF.

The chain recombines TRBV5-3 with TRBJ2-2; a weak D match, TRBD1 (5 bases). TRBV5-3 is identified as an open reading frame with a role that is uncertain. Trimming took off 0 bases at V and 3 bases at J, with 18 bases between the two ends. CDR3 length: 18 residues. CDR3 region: CARSLDIRGTRDTGELFF. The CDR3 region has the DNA TGTGCCAGAAGCTTGGATATTAGGGGCACCCGGGACACCGGGGAGCTGTTTTTT.

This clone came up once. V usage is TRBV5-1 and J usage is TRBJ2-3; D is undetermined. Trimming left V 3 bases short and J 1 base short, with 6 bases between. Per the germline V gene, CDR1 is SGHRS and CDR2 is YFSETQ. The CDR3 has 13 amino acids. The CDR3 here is CASSSQGTDTQYF. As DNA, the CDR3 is TGCGCCAGCAGCTCCCAAGGCACAGATACGCAGTATTTT.

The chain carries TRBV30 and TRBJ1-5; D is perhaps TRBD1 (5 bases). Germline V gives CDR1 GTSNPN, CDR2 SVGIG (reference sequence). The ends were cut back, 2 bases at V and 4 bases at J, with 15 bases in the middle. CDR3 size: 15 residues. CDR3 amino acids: CAWSSADTSNQPQHF. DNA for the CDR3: TGTGCCTGGAGTTCAGCGGACACCTCTAATCAGCCCCAGCATTTT.

CDR3 region: CASSLRPGLASPNEQYF. The DNA for the CDR3 is TGCGCCAGCAGCTTGCGTCCGGGACTAGCATCACCCAACGAGCAGTACTTC. This chain joins TRBV5-1 and TRBJ2-7; TRBD2 matches 9 bases. Per germline, CDR1 SGHRS and CDR2 YFSETQ. With 1 base clipped from V and 5 bases from J, the junction kept 13 bases outside the gene matches. CDR3 length equals 17 residues.

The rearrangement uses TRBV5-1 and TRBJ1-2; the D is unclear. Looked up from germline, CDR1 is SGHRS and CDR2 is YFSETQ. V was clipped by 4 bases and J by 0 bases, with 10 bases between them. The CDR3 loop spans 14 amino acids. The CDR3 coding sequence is TGCGCCAGCAGCCTCATGCCACCTAACTATGGCTACACCTTC. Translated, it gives CASSLMPPNYGYTF.

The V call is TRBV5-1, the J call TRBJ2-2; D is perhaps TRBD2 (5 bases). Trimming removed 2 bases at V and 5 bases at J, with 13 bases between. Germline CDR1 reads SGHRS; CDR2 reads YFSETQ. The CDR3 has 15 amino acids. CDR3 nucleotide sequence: TGCGCCAGCAGCTTCAATAGCGAGCTGACCGGGGAGCTGTTTTTT. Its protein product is CASSFNSELTGELFF.

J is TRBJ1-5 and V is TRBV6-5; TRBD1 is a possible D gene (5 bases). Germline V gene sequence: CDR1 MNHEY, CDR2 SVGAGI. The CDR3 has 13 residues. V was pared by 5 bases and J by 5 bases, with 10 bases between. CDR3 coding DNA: TGTGCCAGCAGTGGGGGGGGGTATCAGCCCCAGCATTTT. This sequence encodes CASSGGGYQPQHF.

As DNA, the CDR3 is TGTGCCAGCAGCCGGGGGTCGTACCCTGGCTACACCTTC. Translation gives CASSRGSYPGYTF. This chain links TRBV6-1 with TRBJ1-2; D might be TRBD1 (5 bases). Germline loops: CDR1 MNHNS, CDR2 SASEGT. Trimming took off 6 bases at V and 7 bases at J, with 15 bases between the two ends. CDR3 length equals 13 residues.

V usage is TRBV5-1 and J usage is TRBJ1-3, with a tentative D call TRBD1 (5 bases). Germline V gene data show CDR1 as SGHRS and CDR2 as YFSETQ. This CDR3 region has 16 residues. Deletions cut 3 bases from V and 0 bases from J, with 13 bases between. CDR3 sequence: CASSWGLSSSGNTIYF. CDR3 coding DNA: TGCGCCAGCAGCTGGGGACTCTCCAGCTCTGGAAACACCATATATTTT. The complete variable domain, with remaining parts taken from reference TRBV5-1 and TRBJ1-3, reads KAGVTQTPRYLIKTRGQQVTLSCSPISGHRSVSWYQQTPGQGLQFLFEYFSETQRNKGNFPGRFSGRQFSNSRSEMNVSTLELGDSALYLCASSWGLSSSGNTIYFGEGSWLTVV.

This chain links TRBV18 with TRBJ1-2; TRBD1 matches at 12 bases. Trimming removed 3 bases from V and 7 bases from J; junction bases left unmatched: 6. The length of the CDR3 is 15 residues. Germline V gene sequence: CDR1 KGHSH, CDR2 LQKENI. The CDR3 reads CASSPGQGAMAGYTF. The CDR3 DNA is TGTGCCAGCTCACCGGGACAGGGGGCCATGGCTGGCTACACCTTC.

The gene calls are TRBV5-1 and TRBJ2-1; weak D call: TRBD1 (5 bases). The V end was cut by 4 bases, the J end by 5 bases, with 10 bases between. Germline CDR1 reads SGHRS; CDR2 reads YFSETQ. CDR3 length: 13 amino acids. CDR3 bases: TGCGCCAGCAGCCGCGACAGCCACAATGAGCAGTTCTTC. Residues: CASSRDSHNEQFF.

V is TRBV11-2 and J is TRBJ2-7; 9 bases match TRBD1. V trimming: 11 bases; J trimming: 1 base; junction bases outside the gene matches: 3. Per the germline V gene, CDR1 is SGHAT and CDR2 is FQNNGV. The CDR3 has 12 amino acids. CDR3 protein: CAGTGLSYEQYF. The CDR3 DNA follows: TGTGCCGGGACAGGGCTATCCTACGAGCAGTACTTC.

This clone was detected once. CDR3 loop: CASSPGQLNTGELFF. CDR3 sequence (DNA): TGTGCCAGCTCACCGGGACAACTGAACACCGGGGAGCTGTTTTTT. The chain has TRBV18 and TRBJ2-2; the D gene is possibly TRBD1 (6 bases). Germline V CDR1 and CDR2: KGHSH, LQKENI. V lost 3 bases to trimming and J lost 1 base, with 9 bases between them. The CDR3 is made up of 15 amino acids.

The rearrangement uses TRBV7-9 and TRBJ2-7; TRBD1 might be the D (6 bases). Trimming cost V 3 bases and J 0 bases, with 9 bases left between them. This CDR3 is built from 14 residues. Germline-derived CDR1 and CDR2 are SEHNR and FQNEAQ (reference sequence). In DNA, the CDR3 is TGTGCCAGCAGCTTTGACAGGAGCTCCTACGAGCAGTACTTC. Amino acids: CASSFDRSSYEQYF. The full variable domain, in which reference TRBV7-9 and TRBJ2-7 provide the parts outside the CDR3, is DTGVSQNPRHKITKRGQNVTFRCDPISEHNRLYWYRQTLGQGPEFLTYFQNEAQLEKSRLLSDRFSAERPKGSFSTLEIQRTEQGDSAMYLCASSFDRSSYEQYFGPGTRLTVT.

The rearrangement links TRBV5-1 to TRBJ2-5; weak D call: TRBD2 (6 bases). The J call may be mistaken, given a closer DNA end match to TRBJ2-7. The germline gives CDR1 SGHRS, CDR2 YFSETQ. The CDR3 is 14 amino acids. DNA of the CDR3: TGCGCCAGCAGCTTGGGCTTGGGAGGCTACGAGCAGTACTTC. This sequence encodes CASSLGLGGYEQYF.

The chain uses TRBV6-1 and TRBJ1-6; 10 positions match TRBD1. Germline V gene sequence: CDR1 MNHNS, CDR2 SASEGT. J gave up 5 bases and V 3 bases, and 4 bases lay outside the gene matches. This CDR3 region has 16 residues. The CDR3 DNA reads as TGTGCCAGCAGTGACCCAGGACAGGGGGATAATTCACCCCTCCACTTT. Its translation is CASSDPGQGDNSPLHF.

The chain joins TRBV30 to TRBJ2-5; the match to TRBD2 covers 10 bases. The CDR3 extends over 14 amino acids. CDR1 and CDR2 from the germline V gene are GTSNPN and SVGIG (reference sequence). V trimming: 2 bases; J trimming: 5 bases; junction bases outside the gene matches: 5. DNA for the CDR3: TGTGCCTGGAGTAGTAGCGGGGGGATCGAGACCCAGTACTTC. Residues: CAWSSSGGIETQYF.

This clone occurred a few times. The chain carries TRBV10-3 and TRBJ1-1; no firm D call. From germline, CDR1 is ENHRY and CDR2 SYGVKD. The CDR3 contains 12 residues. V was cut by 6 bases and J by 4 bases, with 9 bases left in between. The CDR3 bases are TGTGCCATCAGAAGGGAGGCCACTGAAGCTTTCTTT. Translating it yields CAIRREATEAFF.

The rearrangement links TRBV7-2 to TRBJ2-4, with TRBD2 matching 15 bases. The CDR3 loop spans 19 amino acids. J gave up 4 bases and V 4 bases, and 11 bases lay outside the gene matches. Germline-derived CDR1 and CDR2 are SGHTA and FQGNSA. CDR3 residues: CASSSWTSGGAPRKNIQYF. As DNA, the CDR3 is TGTGCCAGCAGCTCTTGGACTAGCGGGGGGGCCCCGCGAAAAAACATTCAGTACTTC. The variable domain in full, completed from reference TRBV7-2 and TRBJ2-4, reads GAGVSQSPSNKVTEKGKDVELRCDPISGHTALYWYRQSLGQGLEFLIYFQGNSAPDKSGLPSDRFSAERTGGSVSTLTIQRTQQEDSAVYLCASSSWTSGGAPRKNIQYFGAGTRLSVL.

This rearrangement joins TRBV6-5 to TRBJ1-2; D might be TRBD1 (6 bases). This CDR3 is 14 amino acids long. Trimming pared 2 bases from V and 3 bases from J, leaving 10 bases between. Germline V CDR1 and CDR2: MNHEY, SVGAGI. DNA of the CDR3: TGTGCCAGCAGTTACCACAACAGGGACTATGGCTACACCTTC. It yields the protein CASSYHNRDYGYTF.

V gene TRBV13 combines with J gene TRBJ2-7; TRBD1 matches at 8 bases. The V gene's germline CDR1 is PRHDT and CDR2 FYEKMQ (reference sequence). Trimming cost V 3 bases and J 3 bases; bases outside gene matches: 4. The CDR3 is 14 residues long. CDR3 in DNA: TGTGCCAGCAGCTTCGGACAGGGAAGCTACGAGCAGTACTTC. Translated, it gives CASSFGQGSYEQYF.

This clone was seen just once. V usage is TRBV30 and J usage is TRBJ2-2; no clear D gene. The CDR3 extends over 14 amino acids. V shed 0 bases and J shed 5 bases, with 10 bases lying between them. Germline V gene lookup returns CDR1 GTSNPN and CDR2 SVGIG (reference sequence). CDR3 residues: CAWSVYSGTGELFF. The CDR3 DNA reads TGTGCCTGGAGTGTCTACTCCGGGACCGGGGAGCTGTTTTTT.

CDR3 sequence (DNA): TGCGCCAGCAGCTGGACTAGCGACGAGCAGTACTTC. Residues: CASSWTSDEQYF. The chain couples TRBV5-1 to TRBJ2-7; TRBD2 agrees at 9 bases. Germline-derived CDR1 and CDR2 are SGHRS and YFSETQ. The J segment lost 5 bases and the V segment lost 3 bases, leaving 0 bases of the junction unmatched. The CDR3 has 12 residues.